The 17 T cell receptor beta chains listed next were all sequenced from one sample in a study of cytomegalovirus exposure and HLA in healthy donors. Produced via immunoSEQ multiplex PCR; TCRdb's table is partial and in-frame only. The repertoire holds around 75,000 clones, with around 81% as singletons. Sample: PBMCs. These receptors all come from a man aged 25 to 40 in good health and CMV-seronegative.

In this sample, this clone turned up once. The rearrangement links TRBV5-1 to TRBJ1-2; unclear D gene. Germline CDR1 SGHRS, CDR2 YFSETQ. The CDR3 runs to 14 residues. V gave up 6 bases and J gave up 4 bases, with 16 bases separating them. The CDR3 DNA is TGCGCCAGCAAATTCGCGGGGAACATCTATGGCTACACCTTC. Residues: CASKFAGNIYGYTF.

This clone has only one observation. This chain joins TRBV5-1 and TRBJ2-2; possible D gene TRBD1, 5 bases. V lost 2 bases and J lost 4, with 9 bases in between. Germline CDR1 SGHRS, CDR2 YFSETQ. This CDR3 region has 14 residues. CDR3 in amino acids: CASSFRVGTGELFF. In DNA form, the CDR3 reads TGCGCCAGCAGCTTCAGGGTCGGCACCGGGGAGCTGTTTTTT.

This clone showed up just a few times. CDR3 sequence: CASSQGRFRLMNTEAFF. The DNA for the CDR3 is TGCGCCAGCAGCCAAGGTCGGTTTAGACTGATGAACACTGAAGCTTTCTTT. The chain recombines TRBV4-1 with TRBJ1-1; unclear D gene. CDR1 is MGHRA, CDR2 YSYEKL, per germline. This CDR3 region has 17 residues. V was trimmed by 1 base and J by 0 bases, leaving 15 bases between them.

The chain has TRBV28 and TRBJ2-4; possibly TRBD2 for D (6 bases). The CDR3 totals 17 residues. The ends were cut back, 2 bases at V and 6 bases at J, with 20 bases in the middle. Germline CDR1 is MDHEN and CDR2 is SYDVKM. The DNA of the CDR3 is TGTGCCAGCAGTTTACCCCTCCGGGAGCCCGATAGAAACATTCAGTACTTC. Its protein is CASSLPLREPDRNIQYF.

A few counts support this clone. The genes are TRBV7-6 and TRBJ1-4; 7 positions match TRBD1. This CDR3 contains 17 residues. V gave up 5 bases and J gave up 0 bases; unmatched junction bases: 9. Looked up from germline, CDR1 is SGHVS and CDR2 is FNYEAQ. The CDR3: CASSRIYGQATNEKLFF. Written as DNA, the CDR3 is TGTGCCAGCAGCCGGATATACGGACAGGCAACTAATGAAAAACTGTTTTTT.

The V gene is TRBV30, the J gene TRBJ2-1, with TRBD2 matching over 7 bases. Trimming took 4 bases from V and 0 from J; bases not matched to a gene: 9. This CDR3 region has 16 residues. Germline loops: CDR1 GTSNPN, CDR2 SVGIG (reference sequence). The CDR3: CAWTKGRTSSYNEQFF. CDR3 DNA: TGTGCCTGGACCAAGGGCCGGACTAGCTCCTACAATGAGCAGTTCTTC.

The DNA of the CDR3 is TGTGCCAGCAGCCCCCGACAGGGAAACAACGTCCTGACTTTC. Protein product: CASSPRQGNNVLTF. The rearrangement uses TRBV11-3 and TRBJ2-6; TRBD1 matches at 7 bases. Trimming at V came to 5 bases and at J to 9 bases, leaving 7 bases not matched to a gene. The CDR3 covers 14 residues. CDR1 is SGHNT and CDR2 is YENEEA in the germline V gene.

The J gene is TRBJ2-6, the V gene TRBV5-1; 8 bases line up with TRBD2. Trimming cost V 1 base and J 0 bases; bases outside gene matches: 6. Germline CDR1 reads SGHRS; CDR2 reads YFSETQ. This CDR3 has 18 residues. CDR3 amino acids: CASSLKRGSPSGANVLTF. The CDR3 region has the DNA TGCGCCAGCAGCTTGAAGCGGGGGAGCCCCTCTGGGGCCAACGTCCTGACTTTC. Filled out from reference TRBV5-1 and TRBJ2-6, the complete variable domain reads KAGVTQTPRYLIKTRGQQVTLSCSPISGHRSVSWYQQTPGQGLQFLFEYFSETQRNKGNFPGRFSGRQFSNSRSEMNVSTLELGDSALYLCASSLKRGSPSGANVLTFGAGSRLTVL.

A note on this clone: The identical CDR3 is also encoded by other nucleotide sequences in the sample. The rearrangement joins TRBV5-1 to TRBJ2-7, with D unresolved. V was trimmed by 0 bases and J by 0 bases, leaving 7 bases between them. The CDR3 extends over 14 amino acids. CDR1 is SGHRS, CDR2 YFSETQ, per germline. This CDR3 is CASSLDPSSYEQYF. The CDR3 DNA follows: TGCGCCAGCAGCTTGGACCCGAGCTCCTACGAGCAGTACTTC.

There are a few counts of this clone. The rearrangement links TRBV30 to TRBJ1-1; no clear D. Germline V gives CDR1 GTSNPN, CDR2 SVGIG (reference sequence). The CDR3 totals 10 residues. With 5 bases removed from V and 11 bases from J, the gap between germline ends came to 12 bases. Here the CDR3 DNA reads TGTGCCTGGTTCCAAGTAGCGGCTTTCTTT. It codes for CAWFQVAAFF.

J is TRBJ1-2 and V is TRBV2; 8 bases are a match to TRBD1. CDR3 length equals 13 residues. Germline assignment: CDR1 SNHLY and CDR2 FYNNEI. V shed 6 bases, J shed 3 bases, and the junction held 3 bases outside the gene matches. CDR3: CASRKDRDYGYTF. CDR3 bases: TGTGCCAGCAGAAAGGACAGGGACTATGGCTACACCTTC.

CDR3 residues: CASSPPGQYNEKLFF. CDR3 sequence (DNA): TGTGCCAGCTCACCACCGGGACAGTATAATGAAAAACTGTTTTTT. This chain uses TRBV18 with TRBJ1-4; 7 bases map to TRBD1. V lost 0 bases, J lost 4 bases, and 2 bases stayed unmatched. The CDR3 has 15 residues. Germline V lookup: CDR1 KGHSH, CDR2 LQKENI.

The rearrangement links TRBV5-3 to TRBJ2-7; 14 bases agree with TRBD2. TRBV5-3 is reported as an ORF; its role is uncertain. The CDR3 runs to 17 residues. V was clipped by 3 bases and J by 1 base; unmatched bases: 6. CDR3 sequence: CARSSGTSGSLSYEQYV. CDR3 nucleotides: TGTGCCAGAAGCTCCGGGACTAGCGGGAGTCTGTCCTACGAGCAGTACGTC.

The gene calls are TRBV14 and TRBJ2-7, with D tentatively TRBD1 (6 bases). There are 14 residues in the CDR3. V was clipped by 5 bases and J by 2 bases, with 13 bases between them. Germline V CDR1 and CDR2: SGHDN, FVKESK. The CDR3 nucleotides read TGTGCCAGCAGCAGAACAGGGACCCCCTACGAGCAGTACTTC. It yields the protein CASSRTGTPYEQYF.

The chain is built from TRBV30 and TRBJ1-5; TRBD1 matches at 7 bases. CDR1 is GTSNPN and CDR2 is SVGIG in the germline V gene (reference sequence). The CDR3 totals 14 residues. J was trimmed by 9 bases and V by 1 base; bases with no gene match: 9. DNA for the CDR3: TGTGCCTGGAGTGACAGGGGACTGGATACGCCCCAGCATTTT. This sequence encodes CAWSDRGLDTPQHF.

V and J are TRBV15 and TRBJ1-5; no firm D call. Per germline, CDR1 LNHNV and CDR2 YYDKDF (reference sequence). Trimming pared 0 bases from V and 4 bases from J, leaving 7 bases between. The CDR3 covers 14 residues. This CDR3 reads CATSRDSENQPQHF. The CDR3 bases are TGTGCCACCAGCAGAGATTCAGAAAATCAGCCCCAGCATTTT.

This chain connects TRBV30 to TRBJ1-5, with 9 nucleotides matching TRBD1. The CDR3 consists of 13 residues. Germline-derived CDR1 and CDR2 are GTSNPN and SVGIG (reference sequence). The junction had 4 bases not matched to a gene; V was cut back by 5 bases and J by 5 bases. Here the CDR3 DNA reads TGTGCCTGGGGACAGGGGAGCGATCAGCCCCAGCATTTT. It specifies CAWGQGSDQPQHF. Combining the CDR3 with reference TRBV30 and TRBJ1-5 gives the whole variable domain SQTIHQWPATLVQPVGSPLSLECTVEGTSNPNLYWYRQAAGRGLQLLFYSVGIGQISSEVPQNLSASRPQDRQFILSSKKLLLSDSGFYLCAWGQGSDQPQHFGDGTRLSIL.